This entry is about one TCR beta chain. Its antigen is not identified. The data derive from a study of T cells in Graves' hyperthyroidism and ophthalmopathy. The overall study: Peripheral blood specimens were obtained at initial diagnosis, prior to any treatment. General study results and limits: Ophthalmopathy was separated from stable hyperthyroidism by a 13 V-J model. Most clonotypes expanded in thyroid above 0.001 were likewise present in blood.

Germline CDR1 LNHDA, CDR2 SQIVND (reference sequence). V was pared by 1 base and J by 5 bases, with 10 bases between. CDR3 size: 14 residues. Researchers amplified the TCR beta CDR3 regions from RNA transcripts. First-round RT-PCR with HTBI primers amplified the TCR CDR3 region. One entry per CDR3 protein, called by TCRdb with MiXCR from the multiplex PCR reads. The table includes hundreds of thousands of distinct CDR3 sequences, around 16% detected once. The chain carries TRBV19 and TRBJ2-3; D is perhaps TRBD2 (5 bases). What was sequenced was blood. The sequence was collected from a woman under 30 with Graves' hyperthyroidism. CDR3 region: CASSIASGRDTQYF. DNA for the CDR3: TGTGCCAGTAGTATAGCATCGGGGAGAGATACGCAGTATTTT.